Sequencing of this T cell receptor beta chain was carried out in a study of blood T cell repertoires in COVID-19. About the research overall: Italy, Spain and the United States were the sources of the convalescent and acute COVID-19 samples. T cells, B-cell-depleted T cells, or PBMCs provided the cDNA or gDNA that served as material.

This table comes from immunoSEQ multiplex PCR, and its TCRdb copy is limited to in-frame clones, with some not included. The table shows about 200,000 clones, with approximately 87% occurring only once. The CDR3 covers 15 residues. The germline CDR1 and CDR2 sequences are SGHAT and FQNNGV. Between the trimmed V and J ends, which lost 1 base and 1 base, there was a span of 10 bases. The chain joins TRBV11-2 to TRBJ1-1; D gene unclear. Sequencing was performed on peripheral blood. This clonotype was obtained from a woman aged 70-85 years with acute or convalescent COVID-19. CDR3 sequence: CASSLAGDGNTEAFF. The CDR3 region has the DNA TGTGCCAGCAGCTTAGCGGGAGACGGGAACACTGAAGCTTTCTTT.